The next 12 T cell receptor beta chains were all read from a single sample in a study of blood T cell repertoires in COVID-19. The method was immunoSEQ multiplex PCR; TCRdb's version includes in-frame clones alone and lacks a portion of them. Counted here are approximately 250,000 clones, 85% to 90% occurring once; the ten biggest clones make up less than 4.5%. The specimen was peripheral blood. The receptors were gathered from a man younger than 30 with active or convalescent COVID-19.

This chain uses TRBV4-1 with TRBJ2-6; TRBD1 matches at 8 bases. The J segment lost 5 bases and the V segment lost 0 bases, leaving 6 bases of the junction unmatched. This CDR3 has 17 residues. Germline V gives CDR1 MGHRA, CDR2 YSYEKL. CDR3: CASSQERTGSRANVLTF. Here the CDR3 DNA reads TGCGCCAGCAGCCAAGAGAGGACAGGGAGTAGGGCCAACGTCCTGACTTTC.

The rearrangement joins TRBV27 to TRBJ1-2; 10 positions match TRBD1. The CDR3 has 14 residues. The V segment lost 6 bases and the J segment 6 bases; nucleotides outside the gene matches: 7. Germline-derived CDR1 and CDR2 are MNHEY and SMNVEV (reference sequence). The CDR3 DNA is TGTGCCAGCAGCCCGGGACAGGGGTACAATGGCTACACCTTC. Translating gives CASSPGQGYNGYTF.

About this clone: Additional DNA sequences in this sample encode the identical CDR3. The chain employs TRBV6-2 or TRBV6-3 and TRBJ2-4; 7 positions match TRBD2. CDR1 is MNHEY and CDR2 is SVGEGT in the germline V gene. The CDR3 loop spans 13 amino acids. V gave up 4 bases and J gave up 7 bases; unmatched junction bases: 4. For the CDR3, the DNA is TGTGCCAGCAGTTTACTAGCGAAGAACATTCAGTACTTC. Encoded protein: CASSLLAKNIQYF.

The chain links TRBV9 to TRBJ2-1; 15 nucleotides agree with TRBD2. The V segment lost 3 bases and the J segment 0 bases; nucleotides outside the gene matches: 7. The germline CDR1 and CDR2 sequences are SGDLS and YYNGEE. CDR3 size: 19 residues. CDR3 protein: CASSGGLAGGRSSYNEQFF. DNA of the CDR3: TGTGCCAGCAGCGGGGGACTAGCGGGAGGTCGGAGCTCCTACAATGAGCAGTTCTTC.

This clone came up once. The CDR3 DNA sequence: TGTGCCAGCAGCTTGGGAGAGGGGACCCAGTACTTC. This sequence encodes CASSLGEGTQYF. J is TRBJ2-5 and V is TRBV5-5, with a tentative D call TRBD2 (5 bases). The germline V gene encodes CDR1 SGHKS and CDR2 YYEKEE (reference sequence). V was trimmed by 0 bases and J by 7 bases, leaving 7 bases between them. The CDR3 extends over 12 amino acids.

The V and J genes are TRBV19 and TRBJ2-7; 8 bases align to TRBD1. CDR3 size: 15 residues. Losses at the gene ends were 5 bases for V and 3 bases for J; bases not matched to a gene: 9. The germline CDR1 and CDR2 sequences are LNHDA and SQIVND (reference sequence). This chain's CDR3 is CASSYEGTGIYEQYF. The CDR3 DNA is TGTGCCAGTAGTTATGAAGGGACAGGAATCTACGAGCAGTACTTC.

The CDR3 DNA sequence: TGTGCCAGCTCACCGTCCAGTGCAACTAATGAAAAACTGTTTTTT. Translating it yields CASSPSSATNEKLFF. The gene calls are TRBV18 and TRBJ1-4; D is ambiguous. Germline lookup yields CDR1 KGHSH and CDR2 LQKENI. The length of the CDR3 is 15 residues. Between the trimmed V and J ends, which lost 3 bases and 0 bases, there was a span of 8 bases.

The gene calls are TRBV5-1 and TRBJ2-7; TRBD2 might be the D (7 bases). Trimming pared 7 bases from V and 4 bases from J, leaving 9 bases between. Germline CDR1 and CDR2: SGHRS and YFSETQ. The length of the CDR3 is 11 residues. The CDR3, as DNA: TGCGCCAGCCGGGGGGCGTACGAGCAGTACTTC. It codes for CASRGAYEQYF.

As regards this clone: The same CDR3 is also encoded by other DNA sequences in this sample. The CDR3 here is CASSGTGNSPLHF. The CDR3, as DNA: TGTGCCAGCAGTGGGACAGGAAATTCACCCCTCCACTTT. The chain combines TRBV2 with TRBJ1-6; 7 bases align to TRBD1. Germline V gene lookup returns CDR1 SNHLY and CDR2 FYNNEI. This CDR3 spans 13 amino acids. Trimming cost V 4 bases and J 7 bases; bases outside gene matches: 1.

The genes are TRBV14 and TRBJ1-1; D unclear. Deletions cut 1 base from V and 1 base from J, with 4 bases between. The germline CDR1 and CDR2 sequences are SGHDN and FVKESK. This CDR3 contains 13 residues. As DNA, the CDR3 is TGTGCCAGCAGCCAAGCAGAGAACACTGAAGCTTTCTTT. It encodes CASSQAENTEAFF.

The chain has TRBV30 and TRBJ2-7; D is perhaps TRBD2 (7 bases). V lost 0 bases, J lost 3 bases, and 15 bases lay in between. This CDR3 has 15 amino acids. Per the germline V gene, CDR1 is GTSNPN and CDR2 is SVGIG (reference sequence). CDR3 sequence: CAWSVPGGQSYEQYF. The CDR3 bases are TGTGCCTGGAGTGTACCGGGGGGACAAAGCTACGAGCAGTACTTC.

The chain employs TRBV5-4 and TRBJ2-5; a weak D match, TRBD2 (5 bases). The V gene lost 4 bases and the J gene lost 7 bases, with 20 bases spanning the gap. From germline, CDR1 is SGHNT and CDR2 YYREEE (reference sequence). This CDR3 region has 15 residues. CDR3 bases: TGTGCCAGCAGCCATCTAGACCCCCTTGGAGGGACCCAGTACTTC. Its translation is CASSHLDPLGGTQYF.